The next 20 T cell receptor beta chains were all read from a single sample in a study of shared clonotypes between healthy human individuals (dated by TCRdb to the early 2020s). CD8 naive samples consisted of CD45RO-negative cells that were positively selected for CCR7, yielding a CD45RA+CCR7+ population without TemRA cells. The library was built by means of the immunoSEQ multiplex PCR assay. The clones in this table, taken by TCRdb from immuneACCESS, are in-frame only. Not every clone is retained; where verified, under half of the shortfall comes from an unresolved V gene, and the cause of the rest is unknown. The sample records hundreds of thousands of clones, roughly 94% of which are singletons. Jointly, the top ten make up 20% to 25% of the sample. Sequencing was carried out using naive CD8+ T cells sorted from blood. The cell subset or site label for this specimen denotes: CD45RA+CCR7+. The receptors come from a man aged 30 to 39 in good health.

This sequence joins TRBV6-1 and TRBJ1-3; D unresolved. The CDR3 consists of 16 residues. The V end lost 2 bases, the J end lost 1 base, and 12 bases lay between the germline ends. Germline V gene sequence: CDR1 MNHNS, CDR2 SASEGT. CDR3 protein: CASSEFRVDSGNTIYF. As DNA, the CDR3 is TGTGCCAGCAGTGAATTTCGGGTAGATTCTGGAAACACCATATATTTT.

This sequence joins TRBV14 and TRBJ2-6; D remains ambiguous. Germline CDR1 and CDR2: SGHDN and FVKESK. There are 16 residues in the CDR3. The V gene lost 1 base and the J gene lost 4 bases, with 11 bases spanning the gap. This CDR3 reads CASSQGPRYGANVLTF. Written as DNA, the CDR3 is TGTGCCAGCAGCCAAGGGCCAAGGTACGGGGCCAACGTCCTGACTTTC. Based on the CDR3 plus reference TRBV14 and TRBJ2-6, the full variable domain is EAGVTQFPSHSVIEKGQTVTLRCDPISGHDNLYWYRRVMGKEIKFLLHFVKESKQDESGMPNNRFLAERTGGTYSTLKVQPAELEDSGVYFCASSQGPRYGANVLTFGAGSRLTVL.

The gene calls are TRBV23-1 and TRBJ1-1; no clear D. TRBV23-1 counts as an open reading frame of uncertain function. Trimming took 5 bases from V and 0 from J, leaving 19 bases between them. The CDR3 loop spans 17 amino acids. The CDR3 sequence is CASSKPRTSTVNTEAFF. Written as DNA, the CDR3 is TGCGCCAGCAGTAAACCCAGAACTTCGACCGTGAACACTGAAGCTTTCTTT.

The rearrangement joins TRBV7-9 to TRBJ2-5, with D unresolved. The CDR3 loop spans 13 amino acids. Germline lookup yields CDR1 SEHNR and CDR2 FQNEAQ (reference sequence). V lost 3 bases to trimming and J lost 2 bases, with 7 bases between them. The CDR3 DNA is TGTGCCAGCAGCTTGGACGAACAAGAGACCCAGTACTTC. As protein: CASSLDEQETQYF.

The chain links TRBV7-9 to TRBJ2-3; 11 bases are shared with TRBD2. V shed 5 bases, J shed 1 base, and the junction held 5 bases outside the gene matches. CDR3 size: 16 residues. In germline, CDR1 is SEHNR, CDR2 FQNEAQ (reference sequence). This CDR3 reads CASSPGTSGGTDTQYF. CDR3 coding DNA: TGTGCCAGCAGCCCCGGGACTAGCGGAGGCACAGATACGCAGTATTTT.

This chain uses TRBV27 with TRBJ2-1; 12 bases match TRBD2. Germline V CDR1 and CDR2: MNHEY, SMNVEV (reference sequence). CDR3 length equals 16 residues. Trimming removed 5 bases from V and 4 bases from J; junction bases left unmatched: 6. CDR3 nucleotide sequence: TGTGCCAGCAGTGAGCAACTAGCGGGAGGTTACAATGAGCAGTTCTTC. It is translated as CASSEQLAGGYNEQFF.

The chain recombines TRBV7-9 with TRBJ1-4; no firm D call. Germline loops: CDR1 SEHNR, CDR2 FQNEAQ (reference sequence). Between the trimmed V and J ends, which lost 1 base and 0 bases, there was a span of 9 bases. The CDR3 sequence is 16 residues long. CDR3 amino acids: CASSLDPRATNEKLFF. The CDR3 DNA sequence: TGTGCCAGCAGCTTAGACCCACGGGCAACTAATGAAAAACTGTTTTTT. The full variable domain, completed using reference TRBV7-9 and TRBJ1-4, is DTGVSQNPRHKITKRGQNVTFRCDPISEHNRLYWYRQTLGQGPEFLTYFQNEAQLEKSRLLSDRFSAERPKGSFSTLEIQRTEQGDSAMYLCASSLDPRATNEKLFFGSGTQLSVL.

The chain employs TRBV5-6 and TRBJ2-7; TRBD2 might be the D (5 bases). The germline V and J ends were trimmed by 1 base and 3 bases, with 11 bases remaining between them. Germline loops: CDR1 SGHDT, CDR2 YYEEEE. The CDR3 extends over 14 amino acids. The CDR3 sequence: CASSLRVRGYEQYF. As DNA, the CDR3 is TGTGCCAGCAGCTTGCGCGTACGGGGCTACGAGCAGTACTTC.

The chain recombines TRBV27 with TRBJ2-7, with 11 bases identical to TRBD2. This CDR3 spans 16 amino acids. Germline values: CDR1 MNHEY, CDR2 SMNVEV (reference sequence). J lost 7 bases, V lost 6 bases, and 14 bases had no gene match. The CDR3 loop reads CASSPSLLAGAREQYF. The CDR3 DNA sequence: TGTGCCAGCAGCCCATCGCTACTAGCGGGAGCTAGGGAGCAGTACTTC.

The chain has TRBV10-2 and TRBJ2-3; 7 nucleotides agree with TRBD2. This CDR3 has 17 residues. The germline V gene has CDR1 WSHSY and CDR2 SAAADI. V trimming: 4 bases; J trimming: 6 bases; junction bases outside the gene matches: 16. The chain's CDR3 is CASSAEKGQRDWDTQYF. CDR3 nucleotides: TGCGCCAGCAGTGCTGAGAAGGGTCAGCGGGATTGGGATACGCAGTATTTT.

The gene calls are TRBV11-2 and TRBJ2-7; TRBD2 might be the D (5 bases). The CDR3 extends over 14 amino acids. Germline values: CDR1 SGHAT, CDR2 FQNNGV. Trimming cost V 5 bases and J 5 bases, with 16 bases left between them. The DNA of the CDR3 is TGTGCCAGCAGCCCACCTACGGGGTCCCACGAGCAGTACTTC. Its protein is CASSPPTGSHEQYF.

The V and J genes are TRBV7-6 and TRBJ2-3, with no clear D. The CDR3 runs 13 residues. Looked up from germline, CDR1 is SGHVS and CDR2 is FNYEAQ. Trimming took off 3 bases at V and 0 bases at J, with 4 bases between the two ends. The CDR3 region has the DNA TGTGCCAGCAGCTTTCCTAGCACAGATACGCAGTATTTT. It yields the protein CASSFPSTDTQYF.

The rearrangement links TRBV2 to TRBJ2-3; 8 positions agree with TRBD1. Germline CDR1 is SNHLY and CDR2 is FYNNEI. This CDR3 comprises 17 residues. Germline trimming cut 8 bases from V and 0 bases from J; bases unmatched to any gene: 13. The chain's CDR3 is CASPSGTGISSTDTQYF. In DNA form, the CDR3 reads TGTGCCAGCCCTTCCGGGACAGGAATTTCTAGCACAGATACGCAGTATTTT.

The chain is built from TRBV25-1 and TRBJ2-7, with D maybe TRBD2 (6 bases). Trimming removed 6 bases at V and 1 base at J, with 10 bases between. Germline CDR1 and CDR2: MGHDK and SYGVNS. The CDR3 extends over 13 amino acids. The CDR3 region has the DNA TGTGCCAGCAGCCGACTAGGTTCCTACGAGCAGTACTTC. Translated, it gives CASSRLGSYEQYF.

The chain carries TRBV15 and TRBJ1-3, with D possibly matching TRBD1 (5 bases). V dropped 3 bases and J dropped 0 bases, with 18 bases sitting between them. CDR1 and CDR2 (germline): LNHNV, YYDKDF (reference sequence). This CDR3 is 18 amino acids long. CDR3 sequence: CATSSAGQGHHSGNTIYF. The CDR3 bases are TGTGCCACCAGCAGCGCCGGTCAGGGCCATCACTCTGGAAACACCATATATTTT. The complete variable domain, with remaining parts taken from reference TRBV15 and TRBJ1-3, reads DAMVIQNPRYQVTQFGKPVTLSCSQTLNHNVMYWYQQKSSQAPKLLFHYYDKDFNNEADTPDNFQSRRPNTSFCFLDIRSPGLGDTAMYLCATSSAGQGHHSGNTIYFGEGSWLTVV.

This clone appeared a few times. Different DNA sequences within this sample yield the same CDR3. J is TRBJ2-7 and V is TRBV27; D not certain. The CDR3 consists of 10 residues. V lost 8 bases and J lost 3, with 5 bases in between. Germline V lookup: CDR1 MNHEY, CDR2 SMNVEV (reference sequence). In DNA, the CDR3 is TGTGCCAGCGGGAACTACGAGCAGTACTTC. Its protein product is CASGNYEQYF.

V gene TRBV29-1 combines with J gene TRBJ1-1, with D perhaps TRBD1 (5 bases). Germline-derived CDR1 and CDR2 are SQVTM and ANQGSEA. The CDR3 runs 12 residues. Trimming removed 7 bases at V and 1 base at J, with 10 bases between. The CDR3 sequence: CSALGTNTEAFF. As DNA, the CDR3 is TGCAGCGCCCTCGGGACGAACACTGAAGCTTTCTTT.

This clone turned up a few times. The rearrangement uses TRBV7-6 and TRBJ2-2; D perhaps matches TRBD1 (6 bases). Germline V gene sequence: CDR1 SGHVS, CDR2 FNYEAQ. Trimming stripped 2 bases from V and 5 bases from J, with 15 bases between. The CDR3 covers 16 residues. The CDR3 here is CASSLKGLQGTGELFF. CDR3 nucleotides: TGTGCCAGCAGCTTAAAGGGGCTACAGGGTACCGGGGAGCTGTTTTTT.

With respect to this clone: Other DNA sequences in this specimen translate into the identical CDR3. The chain links TRBV18 to TRBJ2-7, with D unclear. This CDR3 contains 11 residues. Germline values: CDR1 KGHSH, CDR2 LQKENI. V lost 5 bases and J 1 base, leaving 3 bases between the germline ends. CDR3 DNA: TGTGCCAGCTCAGATTCCTACGAGCAGTACTTC. Translating gives CASSDSYEQYF.

The CDR3 sequence is CASSIVIGRGNEQFF. The CDR3, as DNA: TGTGCCAGTAGTATAGTCATAGGCAGGGGCAATGAGCAGTTCTTC. This chain links TRBV19 with TRBJ2-1, with D possibly matching TRBD1 (6 bases). Trimming removed 1 base from V and 6 bases from J, with 13 bases in between. The germline CDR1 and CDR2 sequences are LNHDA and SQIVND (reference sequence). The CDR3 consists of 15 residues.